What follows is one TCR beta chain and its context. Looked up from germline, CDR1 is SGHAT and CDR2 is FQNNGV. The V segment lost 0 bases and the J segment 10 bases; nucleotides outside the gene matches: 5. This CDR3 is built from 14 residues. The sample comes from a study of cytomegalovirus exposure and HLA in healthy donors. 60 Vbeta and 13 Jbeta primers were used in PCR. TCRdb's table, derived via immunoSEQ multiplex PCR, lists solely in-frame clones and lacks some. The data hold around 120,000 clones, with roughly 82% observed a single time. This chain connects TRBV11-2 to TRBJ1-4, with 7 bases fitting TRBD1. The sample taken for sequencing was PBMCs. This receptor was identified in a male donor in good health and CMV-seropositive. The CDR3 region is CASSLDPSGGKLFF. In nucleotides, the CDR3 is TGTGCCAGCAGCTTAGATCCTTCAGGGGGAAAACTGTTTTTT.